This is a list of T cell receptor beta chains from one sample in a study of glioma-infiltrating T cells after dendritic cell vaccination. Assay: immunoSEQ multiplex PCR; the TCRdb copy retains only in-frame clones and omits some. The data show tens of thousands of clones, approximately 81% seen once. Sequenced material: blood, taken before dendritic cell vaccination. The receptors derive from a human donor with glioblastoma. Each CDR3 is given with its conserved first and last residue. D genes are given only for firm matches. Size is omitted from some rows. Given values are once, few, many or a class for expanded clones.

NA,TRBD1,TRBJ2-7,TRBV5-1,TGCGCCAGCAGCTTGGGGGCCGCTCCGGGACAGGCCTCCTACGAGCAGTACTTC,CASSLGAAPGQASYEQYF
NA,NA,TRBJ1-5,TRBV7-8,TGTGCCAGCAGTACCACTTATGGCAATCAGCCCCAGCATTTT,CASSTTYGNQPQHF
once,NA,TRBJ1-5,TRBV18,TGTGCCAGCTCACCCCCCGGGACTGGGAGCAATCAGCCCCAGCATTTT,CASSPPGTGSNQPQHF
NA,NA,TRBJ1-2,TRBV2,TGTGCCAGCACCCGAAGTGGGGGGGCCCAGGGAGGCTACACCTTC,CASTRSGGAQGGYTF
NA,NA,TRBJ1-1,TRBV5-1,TGCGCCAGCAGCTTGGGCTTCGGACAGCGGAACACTGAAGCTTTCTTT,CASSLGFGQRNTEAFF
NA,NA,TRBJ1-2,TRBV6-5,TGTGCCAGCAGTGGCCGGGCGGGAGATTATGGCTACACCTTC,CASSGRAGDYGYTF
few,TRBD1,TRBJ1-5,TRBV5-1,TGCGCCAGCAGCCCGGGACAGGGCAATCAGCCCCAGCATTTT,CASSPGQGNQPQHF
NA,NA,TRBJ2-5,TRBV9,TGTGCCAGCAGCGTAGCGGGCCAAGAGACCCAGTACTTC,CASSVAGQETQYF
NA,NA,TRBJ1-4,TRBV28,TGTGCCAGCAAGGGGGGGCTGGATAATGAAAAACTGTTTTTT,CASKGGLDNEKLFF
NA,NA,TRBJ1-2,TRBV5-4,TGTGCCAGCAGCTCCGGACAATACTCTTATGGTGGCTACACCTTC,CASSSGQYSYGGYTF
NA,NA,TRBJ2-2,TRBV21-1,TGTGCCAGCAGCAAAGAGGACAGGGGTCCTGCCAACACCGGGGAGCTGTTTTTT,CASSKEDRGPANTGELFF
NA,NA,TRBJ2-1,TRBV5-4,TGTGCCAGCACCCTCCTGACGCAGACGGAGGAGCAGTTCTTC,CASTLLTQTEEQFF
NA,NA,TRBJ1-1,TRBV2,TGTGCCAGCAGTTTACAAACGATGTACACTGAAGCTTTCTTT,CASSLQTMYTEAFF
NA,NA,TRBJ1-1,TRBV7-9,TGTGCCAGCAGCTCCCCTGGAGCCGGGAACACTGAAGCTTTCTTT,CASSSPGAGNTEAFF
NA,NA,TRBJ2-3,TRBV4-1,TGCGCCAGCAGCCTCTTTCCGGGACTTACCACAGATACGCAGTATTTT,CASSLFPGLTTDTQYF
NA,NA,TRBJ1-1,TRBV5-1,TGCGCCAGCAGCTTGGACTACACTGAAGCTTTCTTT,CASSLDYTEAFF
NA,NA,TRBJ1-6,TRBV5-1,TGCGCCAGCAGCTTGGACGGGCAGGGGCAACCCCTCCACTTT,CASSLDGQGQPLHF
NA,NA,TRBJ2-2,TRBV5-1,TGCGCCAGCAGCTTGCACAGGGTAGTCGCCGGGGAGCTGTTTTTT,CASSLHRVVAGELFF
NA,NA,TRBJ1-1,TRBV4-2,TGTGCCAGCAGCCCCCTTGACAGTCCCGCTTTCTTT,CASSPLDSPAFF
few,NA,TRBJ1-3,TRBV10-3,TGTGCCATCAGCGGACAAGGCTCTGGAAACACCATATATTTT,CAISGQGSGNTIYF
NA,TRBD1,TRBJ2-1,TRBV5-1,TGCGCCAGCTCGGGACAGAGCTCCTACAATGAGCAGTTCTTC,CASSGQSSYNEQFF
NA,TRBD1,TRBJ2-2,TRBV7-7,TGTGCTAGCAGGCGGACAGGGAACACCGGGGAGCTGTTTTTT,CASRRTGNTGELFF
NA,NA,TRBJ2-7,TRBV18,TGTGCCAGCTCGCTATCGGGTGAGCAGTACTTC,CASSLSGEQYF
NA,TRBD1,TRBJ1-1,TRBV6-5,TGTGCCAGCAGCCGCGGACAGGGGAACACTGAAGCTTTCTTT,CASSRGQGNTEAFF
NA,NA,TRBJ1-2,TRBV11-3,TGTGCCAGCAGCTCCGCGGGAGGGCCTAACTATGGCTACACCTTC,CASSSAGGPNYGYTF
NA,TRBD2,TRBJ2-1,TRBV29-1,TGCAGCGTTGAGAAGCGGGAGAAAAATGAGCAGTTCTTC,CSVEKREKNEQFF
NA,NA,TRBJ2-5,TRBV7-3,TGTGCCAGCAGCTTACTGTTAAGAGGGACCCAGTACTTC,CASSLLLRGTQYF
once,TRBD2,TRBJ2-7,TRBV11-2,TGTGCCAGCAGCCCGGGACTAGACATCGCCTACGAGCAGTACTTC,CASSPGLDIAYEQYF
once,TRBD1,TRBJ1-5,TRBV29-1,TGCAGCACCCGGACAGGGGTAGGAAATCAGCCCCAGCATTTT,CSTRTGVGNQPQHF
NA,TRBD1,TRBJ2-7,TRBV11-3,TGTGCCAGCAGCTTATCGGCCGTACAGGGGATGAGGTACGAGCAGTACTTC,CASSLSAVQGMRYEQYF
NA,TRBD2,TRBJ2-2,TRBV11-3,TGTGCCAGCAGCTTAGGCTCAAAGCGGGGATCGAACACCGGGGAGCTGTTTTTT,CASSLGSKRGSNTGELFF
NA,TRBD1,TRBJ1-5,TRBV19,TGTGCCAGTAGTGTCGCCGGGACAGGAGGAAGGCCCCAGCATTTT,CASSVAGTGGRPQHF
few,TRBD2,TRBJ2-5,TRBV5-1,TGCGCCAGCAGTCCTGGGACTAGCGGGGGATTCCAAGAGACCCAGTACTTC,CASSPGTSGGFQETQYF
NA,NA,TRBJ2-7,TRBV5-8,TGTGCCAGCAGGTATTCCTACGAGCAGTACTTC,CASRYSYEQYF
NA,NA,TRBJ2-7,TRBV4-3,TGCGCCAGCAGCCAAGAAATTGACTACTCCTACGAGCAGTACTTC,CASSQEIDYSYEQYF
NA,NA,TRBJ2-7,TRBV5-1,TGCGCCAGCAGCTTGGACGGGAGCGAGCAGTACTTC,CASSLDGSEQYF